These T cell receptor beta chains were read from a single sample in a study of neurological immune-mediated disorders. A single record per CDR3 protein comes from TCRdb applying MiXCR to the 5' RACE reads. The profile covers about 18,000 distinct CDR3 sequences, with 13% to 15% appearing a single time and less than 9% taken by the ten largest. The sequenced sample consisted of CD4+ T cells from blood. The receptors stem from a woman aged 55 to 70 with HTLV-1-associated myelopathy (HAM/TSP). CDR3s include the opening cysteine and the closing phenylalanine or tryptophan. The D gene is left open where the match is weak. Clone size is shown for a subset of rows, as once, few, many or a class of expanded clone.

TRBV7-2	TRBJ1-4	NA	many	TGTGCCAGCAGCTTGGGAGTCTTAGATGAAAAACTGTTTTTT	CASSLGVLDEKLFF
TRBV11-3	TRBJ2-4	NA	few	TGTGCCAGCAGCTTACACCGGGCCGTAGCCAAAAACATTCAGTACTTC	CASSLHRAVAKNIQYF
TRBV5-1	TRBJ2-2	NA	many	TGCGCCAGCAGCTTCGGGGCCATCAACACCGGGGAGCTGTTTTTT	CASSFGAINTGELFF
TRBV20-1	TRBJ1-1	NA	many	TGCAGTGCTAGAGAACAGGGTCAGAACACTGAAGCTTTCTTT	CSAREQGQNTEAFF
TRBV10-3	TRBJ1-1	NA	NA	TGTGCCACCAGTGACCCTTACCGGGGGGGGGGCACTGAAGCTTTCTTT	CATSDPYRGGGTEAFF
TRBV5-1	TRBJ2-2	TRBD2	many	TGCGCCAGCAGTGGACTAGCGTTGAACACCGGGGAGCTGTTTTTT	CASSGLALNTGELFF
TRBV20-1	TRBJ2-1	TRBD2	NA	TGCAGTGGTCTGAGCGGGGGGGCCTACAATGAGCAGTTCTTC	CSGLSGGAYNEQFF
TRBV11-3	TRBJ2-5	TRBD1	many	TGTGCCAGCAGCTTACGGACAGGGGATGCGGAGACCCAGTACTTC	CASSLRTGDAETQYF
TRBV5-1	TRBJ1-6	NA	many	TGCGCCAGCAGGGAGGACAGTCGCTCCTATAATTCACCCCTCCACTTT	CASREDSRSYNSPLHF
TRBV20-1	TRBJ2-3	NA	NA	TGCAGTGCTAGGGGAGGAACTAGCACAGATACGCAGTATTTT	CSARGGTSTDTQYF
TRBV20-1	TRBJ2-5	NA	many	TGCAGTGCTAGAGTCACACCCAAAGAGACCCAGTACTTC	CSARVTPKETQYF
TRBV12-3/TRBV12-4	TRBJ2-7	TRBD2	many	TGTGCCACCTCGGGGGACTACTACGAGCAGTACTTC	CATSGDYYEQYF
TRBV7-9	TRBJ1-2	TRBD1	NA	TGTGCCAGCAGCCGGGACAGGCGAGAAATCTATGGCTACACCTTC	CASSRDRREIYGYTF
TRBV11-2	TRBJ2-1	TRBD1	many	TGTGCCAGCAGCCCCCGGACAGGGGGCTCCTACAATGAGCAGTTCTTC	CASSPRTGGSYNEQFF
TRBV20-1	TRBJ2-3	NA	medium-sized	TGCAGTGCTAGAGATCAGGCCCGCGCTACGCAGTATTTT	CSARDQARATQYF
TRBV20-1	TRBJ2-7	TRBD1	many	TGCAGTGCTTTGGACAGGGCGGGCAACTACGAGCAGTACTTC	CSALDRAGNYEQYF
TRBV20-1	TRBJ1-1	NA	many	TGCAGTGCTAGCTGGCAGAACACTGAAGCTTTCTTT	CSASWQNTEAFF
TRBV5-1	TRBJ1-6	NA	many	TGCGCCACTTCGGACAGCCTTAATTCACCCCTCCACTTT	CATSDSLNSPLHF
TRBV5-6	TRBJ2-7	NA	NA	NA	CASSFYICSARDRRQGLGEQYF
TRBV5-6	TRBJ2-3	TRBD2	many	TGTGCCAGCAGCCCAGCGGGGGGGCCCGGAGATACGCAGTATTTT	CASSPAGGPGDTQYF
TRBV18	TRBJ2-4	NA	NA	TGTGCCAGCTCACCAGGACAGCAAAACATTCAGTACTTC	CASSPGQQNIQYF
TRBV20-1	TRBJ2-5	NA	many	TGCAGTGCCCAGAACCAAGAGACCCAGTACTTC	CSAQNQETQYF
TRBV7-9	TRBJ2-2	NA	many	TGTGCCAGCAGCTTAGCGTGGGACACCGGGGAGCTGTTTTTT	CASSLAWDTGELFF
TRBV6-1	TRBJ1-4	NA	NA	TGTGCCAGCAGTGACTTTCCCGTGGGCCAAGCAACTAATGAAAAACTGTTTTTT	CASSDFPVGQATNEKLFF
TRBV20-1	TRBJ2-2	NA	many	TGCAGTGCTAGAACTACAGGGTCGACCGGGGAGCTGTTTTTT	CSARTTGSTGELFF
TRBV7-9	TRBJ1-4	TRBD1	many	TGTGCCAGCAGCACAGCACAGGGGGCAGGGGAAAAACTGTTTTTT	CASSTAQGAGEKLFF
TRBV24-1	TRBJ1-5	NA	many	TGTGCCACCAGTGATTCCACAGGGTGGGTCAATCAGCCCCAGCATTTT	CATSDSTGWVNQPQHF
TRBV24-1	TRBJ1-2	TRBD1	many	TGTGCCACCAGCCGAACAGGGGGCCATGGCTACACCTTC	CATSRTGGHGYTF
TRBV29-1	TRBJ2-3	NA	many	TGCAGCGTCCTGACAGTTAGCACAGATACGCAGTATTTT	CSVLTVSTDTQYF
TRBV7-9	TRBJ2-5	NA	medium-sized	TGTGCCAGCAGCCTTTTGAGACCGGGACACAAAGAGACCCAGTACTTC	CASSLLRPGHKETQYF
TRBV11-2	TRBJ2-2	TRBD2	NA	TGTGCCAGCCCAGGGAGCGGGACGAACACCGGGGAGCTGTTTTTT	CASPGSGTNTGELFF
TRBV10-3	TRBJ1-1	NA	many	TGTGCCATCAGGAAACCGGGGGGCACTGAAGCTTTCTTT	CAIRKPGGTEAFF
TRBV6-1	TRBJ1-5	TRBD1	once	TGTGCCAGCAAGCGGGACAGGGGGTATAGCAATCAGCCCCAGCATTTT	CASKRDRGYSNQPQHF
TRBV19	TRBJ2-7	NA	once	TGTGCCAGTATTTCCAGGAGCTCCTACGAGCATTACTTC	CASISRSSYEHYF
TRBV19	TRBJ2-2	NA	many	TGTGCCAGTAGTATCAGACAGCCCGGGGAGCTGTTTTTT	CASSIRQPGELFF
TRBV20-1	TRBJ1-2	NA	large	TGCAGTGCTACGATTCAGGGCTATGGCTACACCTTC	CSATIQGYGYTF
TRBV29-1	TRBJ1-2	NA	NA	TGCAGCGTTCCGGGGAGAAACTATGGCTACACCTTC	CSVPGRNYGYTF
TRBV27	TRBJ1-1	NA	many	TGTGCCAGCAGACCCGTCCGGGGCCGGGGGACTGAAGCTTTCTTT	CASRPVRGRGTEAFF
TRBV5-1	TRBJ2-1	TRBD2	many	TGCGCCAGCAGCAGGCGGGAGGCCTACAATGAGCAGTTCTTC	CASSRREAYNEQFF
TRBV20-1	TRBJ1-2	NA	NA	TGCAGTGCTAGAGCCCCTGGCGGTATAGACTATGGCTACACCTTC	CSARAPGGIDYGYTF
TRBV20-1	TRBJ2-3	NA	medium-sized	TGCAGTGCTACCGATCTATCGCCAGATACGCAGTATTTT	CSATDLSPDTQYF
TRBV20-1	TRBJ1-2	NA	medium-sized	TGCAGTGCTAGCCACACAGGGAGTAGGGGCTACACCTTC	CSASHTGSRGYTF
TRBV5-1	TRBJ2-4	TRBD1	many	TGCGCCAGCAGCTTGACCTCGACAGGGGGCTTTCCCAAAAACATTCAGTACTTC	CASSLTSTGGFPKNIQYF
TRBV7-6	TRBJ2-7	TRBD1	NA	TGTGCCAGCAGCCGCAGGGGGCCGGAGGAGCAGTACTTC	CASSRRGPEEQYF
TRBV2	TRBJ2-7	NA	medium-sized	TGTGCCAGCAGCAGGGGCTCCTACGAGCACTACTTC	CASSRGSYEHYF
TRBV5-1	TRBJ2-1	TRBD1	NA	TGCGCCAGCAGCTTGAGGACAGGGTCCTACAATGAGCAGTTCTTC	CASSLRTGSYNEQFF
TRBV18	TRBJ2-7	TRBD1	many	TGTGCCAGCTCGCTGGGACAGGGGGTTACCTACGAGCAGTACTTC	CASSLGQGVTYEQYF
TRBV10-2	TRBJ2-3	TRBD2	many	TGCGCCAGCAGTACTTCTAGCGGGAGCCACACAGATACGCAGTATTTT	CASSTSSGSHTDTQYF
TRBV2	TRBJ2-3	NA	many	TGTGCCAGCAGGGGCCTTGGGAACTGGAATACGCAGTATTTT	CASRGLGNWNTQYF
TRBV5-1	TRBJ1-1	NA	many	TGCGCCAGCAGCCCCTCGGTTGGGAACACTGAAGCTTTCTTT	CASSPSVGNTEAFF
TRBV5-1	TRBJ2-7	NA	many	TGCGCCAGCAGCTTGGAGGGTCAAGACGAGCAGTACTTC	CASSLEGQDEQYF
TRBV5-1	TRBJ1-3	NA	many	TGCGCCAGCAGCTTGGGTGGGTCTGGAAACACCATATATTTT	CASSLGGSGNTIYF
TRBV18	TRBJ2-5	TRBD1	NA	TGTGCCAGCTCACCAAGGATCACGGACAGGGGGCTTAGTGAGCAGTACTTC	CASSPRITDRGLSEQYF
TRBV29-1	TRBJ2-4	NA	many	TGCAGCGTTGCGGGGGGCGGAAACATTCAGTACTTC	CSVAGGGNIQYF
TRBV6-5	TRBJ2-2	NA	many	TGTGCCAGCAGTTATAGAGGACGAGACACCGGGGAGCTGTTTTTT	CASSYRGRDTGELFF